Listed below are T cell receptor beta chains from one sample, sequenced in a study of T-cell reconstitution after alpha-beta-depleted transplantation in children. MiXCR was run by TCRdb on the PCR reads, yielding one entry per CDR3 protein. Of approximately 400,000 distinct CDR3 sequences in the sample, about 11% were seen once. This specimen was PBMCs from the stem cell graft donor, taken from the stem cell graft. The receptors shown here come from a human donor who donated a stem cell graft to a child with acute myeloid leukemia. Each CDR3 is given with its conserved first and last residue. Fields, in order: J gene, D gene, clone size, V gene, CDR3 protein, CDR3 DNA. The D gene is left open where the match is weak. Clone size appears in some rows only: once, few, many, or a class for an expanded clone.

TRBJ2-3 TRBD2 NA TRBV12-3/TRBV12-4 CASSFAAGAGTDTQYF TGTGCCAGCAGTTTCGCAGCGGGGGCCGGCACAGATACGCAGTATTTT
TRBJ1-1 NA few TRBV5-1 CASSLGWGSLNTEAFF TGCGCCAGCAGCTTGGGGTGGGGCAGTTTGAACACTGAAGCTTTCTTT
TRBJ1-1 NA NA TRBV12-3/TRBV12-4 CASSLQRNTEAFF TGTGCCAGCAGTTTACAGAGGAACACTGAAGCTTTCTTT
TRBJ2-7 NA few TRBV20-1 CSARKDGSYEQYF TGCAGTGCTAGGAAGGACGGTTCCTACGAGCAGTACTTC
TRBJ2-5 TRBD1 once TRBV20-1 CCAREPTGSLETQYF TGCTGTGCTAGAGAGCCGACAGGGTCCCTGGAGACCCAGTACTTC
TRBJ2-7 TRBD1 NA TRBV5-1 CASSLEWDSYEQYF TGCGCCAGCAGCTTGGAGTGGGACAGCTACGAGCAGTACTTC
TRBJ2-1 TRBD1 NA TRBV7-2 CASSLARTGTNEQFF TGTGCCAGCAGCTTAGCCCGGACAGGGACCAATGAGCAGTTCTTC
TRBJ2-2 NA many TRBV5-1 CASSLGQTNTGELFF TGCGCCAGCAGCTTGGGACAAACGAACACCGGGGAGCTGTTTTTT
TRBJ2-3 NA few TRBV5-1 CASSLTAQPADTQYF TGCGCCAGCAGCTTGACTGCCCAGCCCGCAGATACGCAGTATTTT
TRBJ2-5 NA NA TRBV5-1 CASSQRRITETQYF TGCGCCAGCAGCCAGCGACGGATTACGGAGACCCAGTACTTC
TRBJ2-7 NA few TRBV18 CASSPRTVSWRDSYEQYF TGTGCCAGCTCACCCCGGACCGTTTCCTGGCGGGACTCCTACGAGCAGTACTTC
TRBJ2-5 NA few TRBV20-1 CSARVGGTNQETQYF TGCAGTGCTAGAGTAGGCGGGACCAATCAAGAGACCCAGTACTTC
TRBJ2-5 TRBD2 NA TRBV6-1 CASHPPGLAQETQYF TGTGCCAGCCACCCTCCGGGACTAGCTCAAGAGACCCAGTACTTC
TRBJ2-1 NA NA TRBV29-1 CSVDSLASYNEQFF TGCAGCGTTGACAGCCTAGCGTCCTACAATGAGCAGTTCTTC
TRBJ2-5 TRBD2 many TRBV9 CASSVGAGGLVETQYF TGTGCCAGCAGCGTAGGCGCGGGGGGGCTCGTAGAGACCCAGTACTTC
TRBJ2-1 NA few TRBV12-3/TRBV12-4 CASSRFRGEQFF TGTGCCAGCAGCCGTTTCCGGGGTGAGCAGTTCTTC
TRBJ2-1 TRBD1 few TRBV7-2 CASSLRAPTGKYNEQFF TGTGCCAGCAGCTTAAGAGCCCCGACAGGGAAATACAATGAGCAGTTCTTC
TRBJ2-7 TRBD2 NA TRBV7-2 CASSPPRSASGNDEQYF TGTGCCAGCAGCCCGCCTCGTTCAGCTAGCGGGAATGACGAGCAGTACTTC
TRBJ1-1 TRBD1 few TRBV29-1 CSVILPGGVRDTEAFF TGCAGCGTTATTTTGCCAGGGGGAGTTCGGGACACTGAAGCTTTCTTT
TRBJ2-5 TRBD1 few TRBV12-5 CASGLAKTGTGFKTQYF TGTGCTAGTGGTTTGGCCAAGACCGGGACAGGGTTTAAGACCCAGTACTTC
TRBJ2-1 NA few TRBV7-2 CASSLVGAGTPYNEQFF TGTGCCAGCAGCTTAGTGGGGGCGGGAACCCCCTACAATGAGCAGTTCTTC
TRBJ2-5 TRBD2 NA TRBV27 CASSLRTSGKETQYF TGTGCCAGCAGTTTAAGGACTAGCGGGAAAGAGACCCAGTACTTC
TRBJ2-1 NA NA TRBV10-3 CAISEYPGAEQFF TGTGCCATCAGTGAGTACCCCGGGGCTGAGCAGTTCTTC
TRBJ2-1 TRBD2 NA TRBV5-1 CASRERLAGGEQFF TGCGCCAGCAGGGAGAGACTAGCGGGAGGTGAGCAGTTCTTC
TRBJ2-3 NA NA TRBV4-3 CASSQDPRASDTQYF TGCGCCAGCAGCCAAGACCCCCGGGCATCAGATACGCAGTATTTT
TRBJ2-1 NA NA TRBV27 CASKGGYGGNEQFF TGTGCCAGCAAAGGTGGCTATGGGGGCAATGAGCAGTTCTTC
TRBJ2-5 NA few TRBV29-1 CSVPFRGETQYF TGCAGCGTGCCCTTTAGGGGGGAGACCCAGTACTTC
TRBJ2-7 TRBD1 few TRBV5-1 CASSLDTGVRAYEQYF TGCGCCAGCAGCTTGGACACAGGGGTCAGGGCCTACGAGCAGTACTTC
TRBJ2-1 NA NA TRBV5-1 CASSLARVSNEQFF TGCGCCAGCAGCTTGGCCCGAGTTTCCAATGAGCAGTTCTTC
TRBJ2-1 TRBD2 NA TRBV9 CASSTGTSGGYYNEQFF TGTGCCAGCAGCACCGGGACTAGCGGGGGGTACTACAATGAGCAGTTCTTC
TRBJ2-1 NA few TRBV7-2 CASSPPLLGGEQFF TGTGCCAGCAGCCCCCCCCTGCTTGGCGGTGAGCAGTTCTTC
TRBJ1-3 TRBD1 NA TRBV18 CASSPTSTGGSGNTIYF TGTGCCAGCTCACCTACCTCGACAGGGGGCTCTGGAAACACCATATATTTT
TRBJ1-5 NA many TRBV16 CASNYLGNQPQHF TGTGCCAGCAACTACCTGGGGAATCAGCCCCAGCATTTT
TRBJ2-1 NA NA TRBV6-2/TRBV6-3 CASRDDQTRSLDF TGTGCCAGCAGGGACGACCAGACCCGGAGCCTAGACTTC
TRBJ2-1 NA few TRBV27 CASSFNSNNNEQFF TGTGCCAGCAGTTTTAACAGTAATAACAATGAGCAGTTCTTC
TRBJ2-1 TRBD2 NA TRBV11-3 CASSSAGLAVYNEQFF TGTGCCAGCAGCTCGGCCGGACTAGCGGTCTACAATGAGCAGTTCTTC
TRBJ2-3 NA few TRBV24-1 CATSDGTRSADTQYF TGTGCCACCAGTGACGGGACCCGATCGGCAGATACGCAGTATTTT
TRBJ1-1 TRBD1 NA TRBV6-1 CASSNTRGLGAEAFF TGTGCCAGCAGCAATACCAGGGGGCTGGGTGCTGAAGCTTTCTTT
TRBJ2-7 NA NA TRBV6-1 CASSDFARVREQYF TGTGCCAGCAGTGATTTCGCCAGAGTGAGGGAGCAGTACTTC
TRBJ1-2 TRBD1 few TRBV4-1 CASSQPDRVLDGYTF TGCGCCAGCAGCCAACCGGACAGGGTGTTGGATGGCTACACCTTC
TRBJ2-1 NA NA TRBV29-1 CSVSRGAYNEQFF TGCAGCGTTTCAAGAGGGGCCTACAATGAGCAGTTCTTC
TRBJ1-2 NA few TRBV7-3 CASSLSGLRNYGYTF TGTGCCAGCAGCTTATCCGGACTGAGGAACTATGGCTACACCTTC
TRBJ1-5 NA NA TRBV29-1 CSVIFGNQPQHF TGCAGCGTTATATTCGGTAATCAGCCCCAGCATTTT
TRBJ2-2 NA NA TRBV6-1 CASSRWGRSSNTGELFF TGTGCCAGCAGCCGGTGGGGCAGATCCTCGAACACCGGGGAGCTGTTTTTT
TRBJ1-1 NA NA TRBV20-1 CSARDRVRGWTEAFF TGCAGTGCTAGAGATCGCGTCAGGGGATGGACTGAAGCTTTCTTT
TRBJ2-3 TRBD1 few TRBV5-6 CASTKPRTGTDTQYF TGTGCCAGCACCAAACCAAGGACAGGGACAGATACGCAGTATTTT
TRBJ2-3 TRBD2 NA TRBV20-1 CSARDLAGVLDTQYF TGCAGTGCTAGAGATCTGGCGGGAGTACTTGATACGCAGTATTTT
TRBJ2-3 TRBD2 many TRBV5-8 CASSIGTSGGLSDTQYF TGTGCCAGCAGCATAGGGACTAGCGGGGGGCTATCGGATACGCAGTATTTT
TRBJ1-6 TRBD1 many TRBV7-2 CASSSETGGITLHF TGTGCCAGCAGCTCCGAGACAGGGGGCATCACCCTCCACTTT
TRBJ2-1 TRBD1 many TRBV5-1 CASSALQGLRDEQFF TGCGCCAGCAGCGCTCTACAGGGGTTAAGGGATGAGCAGTTCTTC
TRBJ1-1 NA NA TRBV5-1 CASSFSVGVRDTEAFF TGCGCCAGCAGCTTCTCGGTCGGGGTAAGGGACACTGAAGCTTTCTTT
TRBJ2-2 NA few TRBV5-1 CASSPIPGHKNTGELFF TGCGCCAGCAGCCCAATTCCGGGACACAAAAACACCGGGGAGCTGTTTTTT
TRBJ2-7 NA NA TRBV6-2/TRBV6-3 CASLNREKIDEQYF TGTGCCAGCCTAAACAGGGAAAAAATCGACGAGCAGTACTTC
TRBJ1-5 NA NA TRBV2 CASSETWGVNQPQHF TGTGCCAGCAGTGAAACATGGGGGGTAAATCAGCCCCAGCATTTT